The clone carrying this TCR beta chain has only one observation. The sample comes from a study of blood T cell repertoires in COVID-19. Overall study: Sites across the United States, Italy and Spain contributed samples from acute and convalescent COVID-19. In each case, the material was cDNA or gDNA derived from T cells, B-cell-depleted T cells, or PBMCs.

Trimming shortened V by 3 bases and J by 6 bases, and 11 bases separated the two germline ends. The CDR3 contains 14 residues. Germline CDR1 is KGHSH and CDR2 is LQKENI. In the source study's methods: Cell counts per sample came from amplifying reference gene primers. The data were produced by immunoSEQ multiplex PCR, yet TCRdb's version contains in-frame clones alone and is incomplete. V, J and clone size derive from that table, while D and trimming were established from the DNA sequence. The top ten hold 6% to 8.5% of the sample, which has some 120,000 clones, 70% to 90% seen once. The sample comprised peripheral blood. The chain links TRBV18 to TRBJ1-4; the D is unclear. This sequence was found in a man over 45 with acute or convalescent COVID-19. CDR3 loop: CASSPQVVDEKLFF. The DNA of the CDR3 is TGTGCCAGCTCACCCCAGGTAGTGGATGAAAAACTGTTTTTT.